The present T cell receptor (beta chain) was sequenced within a study of cytomegalovirus exposure and HLA in healthy donors. Study conclusions and caveats: Cytomegalovirus-associated status was assigned to 164 TCR beta chains.

Unrecorded immune exposure was likely among donors, who were nominally healthy when sampled. Turning to this clone: Its antigen is unidentified.

Trimming removed 6 bases from V and 2 bases from J; junction bases left unmatched: 4. Germline-derived CDR1 and CDR2 are SGHTA and FQGTGA. This CDR3 is built from 14 residues. The PCR used 60 Vbeta and 13 Jbeta primers. The table came from immunoSEQ multiplex PCR; TCRdb's copy has only in-frame clones and leaves some out. Altogether some 150,000 clones are present, over 60% being singletons, with the ten largest covering 0.6% to 0.95%. The chain links TRBV7-3 to TRBJ2-3; 8 bases line up with TRBD2. This TCR derives from a female donor in good health and CMV-seronegative. The sequencing sample was made of PBMCs. CDR3 nucleotides: TGTGCCAGCAGTCGGGGGGGTAACACAGATACGCAGTATTTT. Translated: CASSRGGNTDTQYF. Combining the CDR3 with reference TRBV7-3 and TRBJ2-3 gives the whole variable domain GAGVSQTPSNKVTEKGKYVELRCDPISGHTALYWYRQSLGQGPEFLIYFQGTGAADDSGLPNDRFFAVRPEGSVSTLKIQRTERGDSAVYLCASSRGGNTDTQYFGPGTRLTVL.